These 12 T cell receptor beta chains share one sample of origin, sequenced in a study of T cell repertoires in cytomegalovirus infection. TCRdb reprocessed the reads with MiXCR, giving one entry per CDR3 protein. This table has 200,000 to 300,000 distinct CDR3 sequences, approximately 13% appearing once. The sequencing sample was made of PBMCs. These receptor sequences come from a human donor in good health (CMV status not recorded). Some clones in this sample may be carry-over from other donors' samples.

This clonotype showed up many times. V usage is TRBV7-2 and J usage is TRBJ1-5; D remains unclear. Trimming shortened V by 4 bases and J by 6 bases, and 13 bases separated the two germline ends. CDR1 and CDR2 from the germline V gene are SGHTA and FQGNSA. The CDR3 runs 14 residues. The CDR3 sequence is CASSSREYTQPQHF. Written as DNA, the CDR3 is TGTGCCAGCAGCTCCCGGGAATATACTCAGCCCCAGCATTTT.

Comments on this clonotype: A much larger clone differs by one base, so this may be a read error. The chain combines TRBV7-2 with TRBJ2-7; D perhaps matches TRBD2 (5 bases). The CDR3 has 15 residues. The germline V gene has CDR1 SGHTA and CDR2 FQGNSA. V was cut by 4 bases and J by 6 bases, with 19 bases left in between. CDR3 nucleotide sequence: TGTGCCAGCAGCTCAGCGCGGGCTAGGCAAGGCGAGCAGTACTTC. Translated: CASSSARARQGEQYF.

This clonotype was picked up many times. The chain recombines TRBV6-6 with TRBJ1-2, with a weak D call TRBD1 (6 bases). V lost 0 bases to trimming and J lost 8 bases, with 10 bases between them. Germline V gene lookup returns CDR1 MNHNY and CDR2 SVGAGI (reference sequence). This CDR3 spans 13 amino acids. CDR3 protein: CASSYSGQTGYTF. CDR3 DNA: TGTGCCAGCAGTTACTCAGGACAGACCGGCTACACCTTC.

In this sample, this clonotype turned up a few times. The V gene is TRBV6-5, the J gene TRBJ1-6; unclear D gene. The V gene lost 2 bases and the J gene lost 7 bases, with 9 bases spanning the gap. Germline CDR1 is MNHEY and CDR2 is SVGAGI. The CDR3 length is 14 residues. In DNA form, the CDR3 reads TGTGCCAGCAGTTACGGCGGCGGCAATTCACCCCTCCACTTT. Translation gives CASSYGGGNSPLHF.

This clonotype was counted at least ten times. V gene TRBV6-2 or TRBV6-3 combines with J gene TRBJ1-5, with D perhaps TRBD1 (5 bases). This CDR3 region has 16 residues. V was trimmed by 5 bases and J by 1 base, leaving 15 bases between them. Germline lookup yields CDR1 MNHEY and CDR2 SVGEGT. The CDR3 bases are TGTGCCAGCAGTGACCTCGGACATCCGAGCAATCAGCCCCAGCATTTT. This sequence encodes CASSDLGHPSNQPQHF.

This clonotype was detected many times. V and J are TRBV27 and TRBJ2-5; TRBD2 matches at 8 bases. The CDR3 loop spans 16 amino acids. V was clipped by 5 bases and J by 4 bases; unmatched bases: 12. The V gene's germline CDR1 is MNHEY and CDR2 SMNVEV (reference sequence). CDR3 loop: CASSQLTAGRGETQYF. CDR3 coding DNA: TGTGCCAGCAGTCAGCTGACAGCCGGGAGGGGAGAGACCCAGTACTTC.

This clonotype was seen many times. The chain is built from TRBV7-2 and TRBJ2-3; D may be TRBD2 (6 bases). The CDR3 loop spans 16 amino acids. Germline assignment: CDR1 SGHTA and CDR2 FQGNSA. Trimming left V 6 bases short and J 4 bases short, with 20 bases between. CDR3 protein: CASRINPGTSPDTQYF. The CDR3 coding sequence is TGTGCCAGCAGAATCAACCCGGGGACTTCCCCAGATACGCAGTATTTT.

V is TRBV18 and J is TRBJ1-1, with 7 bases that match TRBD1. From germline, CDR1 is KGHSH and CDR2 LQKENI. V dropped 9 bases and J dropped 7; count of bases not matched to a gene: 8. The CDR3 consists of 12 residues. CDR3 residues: CASMGQSGEAFF. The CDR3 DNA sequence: TGTGCCAGTATGGGACAGAGTGGTGAAGCTTTCTTT.

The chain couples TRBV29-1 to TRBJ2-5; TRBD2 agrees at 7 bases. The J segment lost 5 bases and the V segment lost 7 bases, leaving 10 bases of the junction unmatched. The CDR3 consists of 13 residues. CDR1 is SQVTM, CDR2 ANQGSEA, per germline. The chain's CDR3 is CSALGLVRETQYF. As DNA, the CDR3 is TGCAGCGCCCTAGGACTAGTGAGGGAGACCCAGTACTTC.

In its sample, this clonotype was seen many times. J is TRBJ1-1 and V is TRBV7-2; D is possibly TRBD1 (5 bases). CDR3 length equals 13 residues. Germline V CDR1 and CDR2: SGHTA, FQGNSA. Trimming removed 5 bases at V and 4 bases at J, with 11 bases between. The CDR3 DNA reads TGTGCCAGCAGCCTCCGGGACCCCACTGAAGCTTTCTTT. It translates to CASSLRDPTEAFF.

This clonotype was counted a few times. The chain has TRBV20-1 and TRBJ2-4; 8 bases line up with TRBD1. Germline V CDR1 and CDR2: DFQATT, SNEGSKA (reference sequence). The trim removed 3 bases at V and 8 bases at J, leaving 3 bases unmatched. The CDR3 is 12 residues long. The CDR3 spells CSARSDRDIQYF. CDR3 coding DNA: TGCAGTGCTAGGTCGGACAGGGACATTCAGTACTTC.

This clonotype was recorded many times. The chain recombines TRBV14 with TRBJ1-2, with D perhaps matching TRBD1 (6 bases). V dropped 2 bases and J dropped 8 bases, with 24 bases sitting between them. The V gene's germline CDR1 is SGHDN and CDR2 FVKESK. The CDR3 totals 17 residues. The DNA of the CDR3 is TGTGCCAGCAGCCAACAAATCCCCGGCGGGGGCGAAGGGGGCTACACCTTC. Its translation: CASSQQIPGGGEGGYTF.